This T cell receptor beta chain was identified in a study of blood T cell repertoires in COVID-19. Whole-study context: COVID-19 samples, acute and convalescent, were from the United States, Italy and Spain. Nucleic acid was either cDNA or gDNA, and it came from T cells, B-cell-depleted T cells, or PBMCs.

In the authors' methods: Estimation of nucleated cell counts relied on the amplification of reference gene primers. Sequencing was performed with immunoSEQ multiplex PCR; in TCRdb, only in-frame clones are kept and a portion is missing. V, J and clone size reflect that table, while D and trimming were determined from the DNA. The data show roughly 80,000 clones, about four fifths seen once. Germline-derived CDR1 and CDR2 are MDHEN and SYDVKM. J gave up 5 bases and V 6 bases, and 8 bases lay outside the gene matches. The CDR3 is made up of 15 amino acids. The sequenced sample was peripheral blood. The chain employs TRBV28 and TRBJ2-3, with 10 bases matching TRBD2. The sequence was collected from a human donor in a cohort sampled during active COVID-19. The DNA of the CDR3 is TGTGCCAGCAGCCACAGCGGGAGGGTGGGAGATACGCAGTATTTT. Residues: CASSHSGRVGDTQYF.